Shown below are 2 T cell receptor beta chains from a single sample sequenced in a study of cytomegalovirus exposure and HLA in healthy donors. Assay: immunoSEQ multiplex PCR; the TCRdb copy retains only in-frame clones and omits some. Here the sample spans 35,000 to 50,000 clones, 90% to 95% being singletons. The specimen was PBMCs. Receptors were obtained from a woman younger than 30 in good health and CMV-seronegative.

The chain couples TRBV6-1 to TRBJ2-1, with 11 bases lining up with TRBD2. The V gene end was trimmed by 8 bases and the J gene end by 9 bases; junction bases not matched to a gene: 12. The CDR3 length is 15 residues. Looked up from germline, CDR1 is MNHNS and CDR2 is SASEGT. The chain's CDR3 is CASDSLAGGPGEQFF. DNA of the CDR3: TGTGCCAGCGATTCTTTAGCGGGAGGGCCAGGTGAGCAGTTCTTC.

The chain has TRBV18 and TRBJ2-5; 13 bases are a match to TRBD2. Germline values: CDR1 KGHSH, CDR2 LQKENI. CDR3 length: 17 amino acids. V was pared by 0 bases and J by 4 bases, with 5 bases of the junction left unmatched. In DNA form, the CDR3 reads TGTGCCAGCTCACCACCGGTAGGACTAGCGGGAGCAGAGACCCAGTACTTC. Its protein is CASSPPVGLAGAETQYF. The variable domain in full, with the rest retrieved from reference TRBV18 and TRBJ2-5, is NAGVMQNPRHLVRRRGQEARLRCSPMKGHSHVYWYRQLPEEGLKFMVYLQKENIIDESGMPKERFSAEFPKEGPSILRIQQVVRGDSAAYFCASSPPVGLAGAETQYFGPGTRLLVL.